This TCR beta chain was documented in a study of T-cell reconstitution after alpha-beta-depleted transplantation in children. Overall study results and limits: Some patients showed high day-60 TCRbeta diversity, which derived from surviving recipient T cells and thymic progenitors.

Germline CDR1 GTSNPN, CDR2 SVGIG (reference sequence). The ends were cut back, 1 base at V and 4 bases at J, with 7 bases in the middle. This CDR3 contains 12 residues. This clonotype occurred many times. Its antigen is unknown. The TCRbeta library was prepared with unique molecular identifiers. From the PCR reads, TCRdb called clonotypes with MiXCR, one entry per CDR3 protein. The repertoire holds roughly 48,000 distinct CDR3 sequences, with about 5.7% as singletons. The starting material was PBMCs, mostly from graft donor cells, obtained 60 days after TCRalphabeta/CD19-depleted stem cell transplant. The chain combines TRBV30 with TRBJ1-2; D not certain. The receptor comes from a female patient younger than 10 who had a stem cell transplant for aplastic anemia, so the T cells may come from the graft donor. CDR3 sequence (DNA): TGTGCCTGGAGTGCGACGGGCTATGGCTACACCTTC. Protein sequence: CAWSATGYGYTF.